What follows are 27 T cell receptor beta chains derived from one specimen sequenced in a study of blood T cell repertoires in COVID-19. Clones were read by immunoSEQ multiplex PCR, and TCRdb kept only the in-frame ones, dropping some. The repertoire holds 180,000 or so clones, around 89% seen once, with roughly 0.56% in the top ten. The sample consisted of peripheral blood. The receptors stem from a man aged 45-65 years with acute or convalescent COVID-19.

The chain links TRBV15 to TRBJ1-4; 9 nucleotides match TRBD1. In germline, CDR1 is LNHNV, CDR2 YYDKDF (reference sequence). The J segment lost 6 bases and the V segment lost 3 bases, leaving 5 bases of the junction unmatched. There are 15 residues in the CDR3. The CDR3 loop is CATSRGQGADEKLFF. In DNA, the CDR3 is TGTGCCACCAGCAGGGGACAGGGAGCCGATGAAAAACTGTTTTTT. Drawing the rest from reference TRBV15 and TRBJ1-4, the complete variable domain is DAMVIQNPRYQVTQFGKPVTLSCSQTLNHNVMYWYQQKSSQAPKLLFHYYDKDFNNEADTPDNFQSRRPNTSFCFLDIRSPGLGDTAMYLCATSRGQGADEKLFFGSGTQLSVL.

The chain links TRBV4-1 to TRBJ2-3, with D perhaps matching TRBD2 (6 bases). V lost 2 bases and J lost 0, with 12 bases in between. Germline values: CDR1 MGHRA, CDR2 YSYEKL. The CDR3 has 16 residues. CDR3: CASSQPGLRSTDTQYF. CDR3 DNA: TGCGCCAGCAGCCAACCGGGACTTCGAAGCACAGATACGCAGTATTTT.

V usage is TRBV7-9 and J usage is TRBJ2-7; 8 bases line up with TRBD1. The CDR3 has 16 amino acids. J gave up 4 bases and V 1 base, and 9 bases lay outside the gene matches. From germline, CDR1 is SEHNR and CDR2 FQNEAQ (reference sequence). The CDR3 sequence is CASSLVAGQGGYEQYF. CDR3 nucleotides: TGTGCCAGCAGCTTAGTCGCCGGACAGGGTGGGTACGAGCAGTACTTC.

The chain has TRBV4-1 and TRBJ2-1; TRBD2 matches 11 bases. The CDR3 consists of 13 residues. Losses at the gene ends were 8 bases for V and 8 bases for J; bases not matched to a gene: 5. Germline V lookup: CDR1 MGHRA, CDR2 YSYEKL. Here the CDR3 DNA reads TGCGCCAGCGGTAGCGGGAGGGGGGATGAGCAGTTCTTC. This encodes CASGSGRGDEQFF.

The V call is TRBV10-3, the J call TRBJ1-1, with D perhaps TRBD1 (6 bases). CDR1 and CDR2 (germline): ENHRY, SYGVKD. V gave up 2 bases and J gave up 0 bases, with 7 bases separating them. This CDR3 contains 14 residues. CDR3 sequence (DNA): TGTGCCATCAGTGAGGACAGGATGAACACTGAAGCTTTCTTT. Protein sequence: CAISEDRMNTEAFF.

The chain employs TRBV18 and TRBJ2-1; 12 bases map to TRBD2. The J segment lost 7 bases and the V segment lost 1 base, leaving 5 bases of the junction unmatched. Germline values: CDR1 KGHSH, CDR2 LQKENI. The CDR3 has 16 residues. DNA for the CDR3: TGTGCCAGCTCACCACGGGCGACTAGCGGGAGTAATGAGCAGTTCTTC. This sequence encodes CASSPRATSGSNEQFF.

The CDR3 is CASSESREGGNTIYF. The CDR3 DNA reads TGCGCCAGCAGTGAGAGCAGGGAAGGTGGAAACACCATATATTTT. V is TRBV10-2 and J is TRBJ1-3, with D perhaps matching TRBD1 (5 bases). The CDR3 length is 15 residues. Germline V gives CDR1 WSHSY, CDR2 SAAADI. With 2 bases removed from V and 3 bases from J, the gap between germline ends came to 11 bases.

CDR3 DNA sequence: TGTGCCAGCTCAAACGGGGGTAATGAGCAGTTCTTC. Translation: CASSNGGNEQFF. The chain links TRBV18 to TRBJ2-1, with TRBD2 as a possible D gene (6 bases). This CDR3 spans 12 amino acids. CDR1 is KGHSH and CDR2 is LQKENI in the germline V gene. V was pared by 5 bases and J by 7 bases, with 9 bases between.

The rearrangement uses TRBV19 and TRBJ2-2; 11 positions agree with TRBD1. The CDR3 loop spans 16 amino acids. Trimming removed 6 bases from V and 2 bases from J; junction bases left unmatched: 5. CDR1 LNHDA and CDR2 SQIVND come from the germline V gene (reference sequence). The CDR3 sequence is CASRTGTGGNTGELFF. CDR3 sequence (DNA): TGTGCCAGTAGAACCGGGACAGGGGGTAACACCGGGGAGCTGTTTTTT.

The chain links TRBV3-1 (or the pseudogene TRBV3-2) to TRBJ2-3, with 10 bases matching TRBD2. Germline V CDR1 and CDR2: LGHDT, YNNKEL (reference sequence). CDR3 size: 15 residues. The trim removed 2 bases at V and 5 bases at J, leaving 4 bases unmatched. The chain's CDR3 is CASSQLAGVQDTQYF. The CDR3, as DNA: TGTGCCAGCAGCCAACTAGCGGGAGTCCAAGATACGCAGTATTTT.

The chain employs TRBV7-9 and TRBJ1-1; D gene unclear. The V gene's germline CDR1 is SEHNR and CDR2 FQNEAQ (reference sequence). The CDR3 extends over 14 amino acids. Trimming pared 3 bases from V and 1 base from J, leaving 9 bases between. The CDR3 loop is CASSFRWSNTEAFF. CDR3 nucleotide sequence: TGTGCCAGCAGCTTTCGGTGGTCGAACACTGAAGCTTTCTTT.

The V and J genes are TRBV19 and TRBJ2-2, with 7 bases lining up with TRBD1. This CDR3 is 17 amino acids long. Unmatched junction bases numbered 11, after V lost 7 bases and J lost 0 bases. Germline assignment: CDR1 LNHDA and CDR2 SQIVND (reference sequence). The CDR3 coding sequence is TGTGCCAGTACCCCACTCCGGGACAGCGCGAACACCGGGGAGCTGTTTTTT. It translates to CASTPLRDSANTGELFF.

The rearrangement joins TRBV28 to TRBJ1-2, with 7 positions matching TRBD1. Germline-derived CDR1 and CDR2 are MDHEN and SYDVKM. The junction had 22 bases not matched to a gene; V was cut back by 5 bases and J by 4 bases. This CDR3 is built from 19 residues. CDR3 sequence: CASSPGTAASALSIYGYTF. In DNA form, the CDR3 reads TGTGCCAGCAGTCCTGGGACAGCCGCCTCCGCCCTCTCTATCTATGGCTACACCTTC.

V and J are TRBV6-7 and TRBJ1-1; D gene ambiguous. TRBV6-7 is flagged as an ORF with uncertain function. The V gene lost 0 bases and the J gene lost 1 base, with 24 bases spanning the gap. The CDR3 runs to 20 residues. CDR3 bases: TGTGCCAGCAGTTACTCCCCCGGTTGGTGTCTCCCCTTAGCGAACACTGAAGCTTTCTTT. Protein: CASSYSPGWCLPLANTEAFF.

V gene TRBV11-3 combines with J gene TRBJ2-7; D is possibly TRBD1 (5 bases). Germline assignment: CDR1 SGHNT and CDR2 YENEEA. This CDR3 spans 15 amino acids. The ends were cut back, 5 bases at V and 0 bases at J, with 14 bases in the middle. CDR3 residues: CASSQRQTRSYEQYF. CDR3 nucleotides: TGTGCCAGCAGCCAACGACAGACACGCTCCTACGAGCAGTACTTC.

This rearrangement joins TRBV30 to TRBJ2-7; D call uncertain. The length of the CDR3 is 15 residues. V gave up 4 bases and J gave up 5 bases, with 21 bases separating them. CDR1 GTSNPN and CDR2 SVGIG come from the germline V gene (reference sequence). The CDR3 DNA reads as TGTGCCTGGAAAGCTTTCAATCCTTCGTCTCACGAGCAGTACTTC. Its protein product is CAWKAFNPSSHEQYF.

This chain links TRBV6-5 with TRBJ1-1; D uncertain. Germline lookup yields CDR1 MNHEY and CDR2 SVGAGI. V gave up 6 bases and J gave up 0 bases, with 8 bases separating them. The CDR3 runs to 13 residues. CDR3 coding DNA: TGTGCCAGCAGCCTGACATTGAACACTGAAGCTTTCTTT. Its protein product is CASSLTLNTEAFF.

V and J are TRBV6-5 and TRBJ1-3; D remains unclear. Germline loops: CDR1 MNHEY, CDR2 SVGAGI. Trimming took 4 bases from V and 1 from J, leaving 8 bases between them. The CDR3 has 14 residues. The CDR3 here is CASSLEGSGNTIYF. For the CDR3, the DNA is TGTGCCAGCAGTTTGGAGGGATCTGGAAACACCATATATTTT.

J is TRBJ2-7 and V is TRBV4-1; D uncertain. With 1 base removed from V and 0 bases from J, the gap between germline ends came to 7 bases. The CDR3 spans 14 residues. CDR1 and CDR2 (germline): MGHRA, YSYEKL. The CDR3 protein is CASSQVDNSYEQYV. CDR3 coding DNA: TGCGCCAGCAGCCAAGTTGACAACTCCTACGAGCAGTACGTC.

In its sample, this clone was seen a few times. The J gene is TRBJ1-1, the V gene TRBV6-1; maybe TRBD1 (6 bases). CDR3 length: 14 amino acids. From germline, CDR1 is MNHNS and CDR2 SASEGT. Deletions cut 2 bases from V and 5 bases from J, with 12 bases between. CDR3 DNA sequence: TGTGCCAGCAGTGAATGGGGGCAGGGGACTGAAGCTTTCTTT. Its protein is CASSEWGQGTEAFF.

The rearrangement joins TRBV27 to TRBJ2-5; the D is unclear. The germline V and J ends were trimmed by 5 bases and 1 base, with 8 bases remaining between them. The CDR3 has 13 amino acids. Germline V gives CDR1 MNHEY, CDR2 SMNVEV (reference sequence). DNA of the CDR3: TGTGCCAGCAGTCCCCTGGCCCAAGAGACCCAGTACTTC. Translation: CASSPLAQETQYF.

The rearrangement uses TRBV19 and TRBJ1-5; TRBD1 matches at 8 bases. J lost 2 bases, V lost 7 bases, and 4 bases had no gene match. The CDR3 is 14 amino acids. In germline, CDR1 is LNHDA, CDR2 SQIVND (reference sequence). The CDR3 DNA sequence: TGTGCCAGTACCGGACAGGGAGGCAATCAGCCCCAGCATTTT. It specifies CASTGQGGNQPQHF.

This sequence joins TRBV29-1 and TRBJ1-2, with 7 positions matching TRBD1. This CDR3 is built from 13 residues. The V gene end was trimmed by 1 base and the J gene end by 5 bases; junction bases not matched to a gene: 4. The germline CDR1 and CDR2 sequences are SQVTM and ANQGSEA. CDR3 DNA: TGCAGCGTTGAAGCAGGGGGAGGTTATGGCTACACCTTC. Protein: CSVEAGGGYGYTF.

This clone was picked up one time. This sequence joins TRBV7-2 and TRBJ2-7; 7 positions match TRBD1. Unmatched junction bases numbered 9, after V lost 5 bases and J lost 2 bases. The germline gives CDR1 SGHTA, CDR2 FQGNSA. The CDR3 has 15 amino acids. The CDR3 nucleotides read TGTGCCAGCAGCCTTGGGGACAGAAAAACCTACGAGCAGTACTTC. Protein sequence: CASSLGDRKTYEQYF.

The table lists this clone with a count of one. The chain couples TRBV7-8 to TRBJ1-4; no firm D call. CDR1 is SGHVS, CDR2 FQNEAQ, per germline. V lost 2 bases to trimming and J lost 5 bases, with 9 bases between them. This CDR3 spans 14 amino acids. The DNA of the CDR3 is TGTGCCAGCAGCTTAAAGCGGACGAATGAAAAACTGTTTTTT. It yields the protein CASSLKRTNEKLFF.

The V and J genes are TRBV28 and TRBJ2-7; TRBD2 agrees at 13 bases. Germline V gives CDR1 MDHEN, CDR2 SYDVKM. J gave up 1 base and V 4 bases, and 1 base lay outside the gene matches. The CDR3 is 15 residues long. The DNA for the CDR3 is TGTGCCAGCAGTTCACTAGCGGGAGGGTCCTACGAGCAGTACTTC. Translation: CASSSLAGGSYEQYF.

This chain uses TRBV15 with TRBJ2-7; D ambiguous. This CDR3 has 12 residues. Trimming took 0 bases from V and 7 from J, leaving 7 bases between them. Germline CDR1 LNHNV, CDR2 YYDKDF (reference sequence). DNA for the CDR3: TGTGCCACCAGCAGAGATCCGAGGGAGCAGTACTTC. The encoded protein is CATSRDPREQYF.